The clone carrying this T cell receptor (beta chain) came up a few times. No antigen is known for it. The source of the sample is a study of T-cell memory formation after mild COVID-19. Study-wide background: TCR clusters were mostly donor specific. General observations from the study: CD4+ contracting clones lay mainly in CM and EM, CD8+ ones in EMRA. The second-wave clones peaking on day 37 were not confirmed as SARS-CoV-2-specific.

5'RACE with constant-segment primers yielded barcoded, UMI-tagged TCR alpha and TCR beta cDNA libraries. A single record per CDR3 protein comes from TCRdb applying MiXCR to the 5' RACE reads. The table shows about 360,000 distinct CDR3 sequences, with under 15% occurring only once. This CDR3 contains 14 residues. Trimming took 6 bases from V and 3 from J, leaving 12 bases between them. The specimen sequenced was PBMCs or a T cell subset sorted from them (not recorded which). The sequence was collected from a man younger than 30 who had mild COVID-19 (a few samples of this study predate the infection). Cell type and time point are not known. The chain combines TRBV12-3 or TRBV12-4 with TRBJ1-5, with D possibly TRBD1 on 5 matching bases. CDR3 nucleotides: TGTGCCAGCAGGAAAGGACACCTCAATCAGCCCCAGCATTTT. Its protein is CASRKGHLNQPQHF.